This T cell receptor beta chain was retrieved from a study of cytomegalovirus exposure and HLA in healthy donors. Study-wide points: A missense DCLRE1C variant was associated with V- and J-gene trimming of TCR beta chains in a later analysis, and an independent cohort replicated the association.

For this clone: No antigen is known for it.

The PCR was carried out with 60 Vbeta primers and 13 Jbeta primers. Generated by immunoSEQ multiplex PCR, the TCRdb table keeps only in-frame clones and is missing some. Of 85,000 to 100,000 clones listed, approximately 84% are singletons. CDR1 is LNHDA and CDR2 is SQIVND in the germline V gene (reference sequence). This CDR3 is 15 amino acids long. Trimming took 10 bases from V and 6 from J; bases not matched to a gene: 13. Donors sampled were nominally healthy, though unrecorded immune exposures were likely. The J gene is TRBJ1-5, the V gene TRBV19; 9 nucleotides line up with TRBD1. The material sequenced was PBMCs. The source is a girl between 2 and 10 years old in good health and CMV-seropositive. The CDR3 protein is CATSTGTGLGQPQHF. The CDR3 bases are TGTGCCACCTCAACCGGGACAGGGTTGGGTCAGCCCCAGCATTTT. Variable domain in full (rest from reference TRBV19 and TRBJ1-5): DGGITQSPKYLFRKEGQNVTLSCEQNLNHDAMYWYRQDPGQGLRLIYYSQIVNDFQKGDIAEGYSVSREKKESFPLTVTSAQKNPTAFYLCATSTGTGLGQPQHFGDGTRLSIL.